This TCR beta chain originates from a study of early T cells in non-severe SARS-CoV-2 infection. TCRdb re-analysed the 5' RACE reads in MiXCR, keeping a single row per CDR3 protein. The sample comprises approximately 69,000 distinct CDR3 sequences, more than 9.5% of which are singletons, and roughly 5.8% rests with the top ten. This clonotype was recorded many times. The CDR3 has 15 amino acids. Trimming left V 3 bases short and J 1 base short, with 9 bases between. CDR1 and CDR2 from the germline V gene are SGHTA and FQGNSA. The sample was whole blood, taken at baseline. V gene TRBV7-2 combines with J gene TRBJ2-2; D possibly corresponds to TRBD1 (5 bases). The TCR was taken from an adult who was a healthcare worker with PCR-confirmed SARS-CoV-2 infection or an uninfected control (not recorded which). CDR3 loop: CASSFAGKNTGELFF. In nucleotides, the CDR3 is TGTGCCAGCAGCTTCGCAGGGAAGAACACCGGGGAGCTGTTTTTT.